The clone carrying this T cell receptor beta chain was detected a few times. Antigen: not known. The TCR beta cDNA libraries carried unique molecular identifiers. T cells numbering roughly 1 to 10 million yielded some 520,000 cDNA molecules. Using its own MiXCR run on the PCR reads, TCRdb lists one record per CDR3 protein. The repertoire consists of about 430,000 distinct CDR3 sequences, with about 39% occurring once and the leading ten covering 7.5% to 8.5%. The germline V and J ends were trimmed by 4 bases and 0 bases, with 13 bases remaining between them. The CDR3 length is 15 residues. Germline CDR1 is MDHEN and CDR2 is SYDVKM. The data derive from a study of post-analysis software for immune sequencing data. Whole-study context: Relapsing-remitting, secondary progressive and progressive-relapsing forms of multiple sclerosis all featured among disease courses.

Study results and caveats: Significantly decreased normalized Chao1 diversity was recorded for multiple sclerosis patients relative to controls. Patients had higher frequencies than controls of a handful of TRBV segments, including TRBV5-6, TRBV5-1 and TRBV20-1.

The clonotype comes from a girl aged 2 to 9 with multiple sclerosis. The chain is built from TRBV28 and TRBJ2-7, with a weak D call TRBD2 (6 bases). Sequencing was performed on blood. The CDR3 nucleotides read TGTGCCAGCAGTTCGGGACTGTCTCCCTCCTACGAGCAGTACTTC. Translated: CASSSGLSPSYEQYF.